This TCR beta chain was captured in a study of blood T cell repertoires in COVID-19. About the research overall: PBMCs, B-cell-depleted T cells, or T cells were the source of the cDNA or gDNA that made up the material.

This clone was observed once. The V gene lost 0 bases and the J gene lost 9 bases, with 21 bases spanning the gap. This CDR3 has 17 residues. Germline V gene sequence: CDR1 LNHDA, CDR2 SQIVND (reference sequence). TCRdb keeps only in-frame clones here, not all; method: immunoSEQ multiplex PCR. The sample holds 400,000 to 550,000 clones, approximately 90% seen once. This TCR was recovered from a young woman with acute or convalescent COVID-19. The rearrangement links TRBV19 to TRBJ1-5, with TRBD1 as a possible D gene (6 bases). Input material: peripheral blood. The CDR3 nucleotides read TGTGCCAGTAGTATAGATATTTTCAGGGGAAATACCGCGCCCCAGCATTTT. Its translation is CASSIDIFRGNTAPQHF.